The present TCR beta chain was sequenced within a study of control samples from healthy donors and cancer patients. With V trimmed by 3 bases and J by 4 bases, 3 bases remained unmatched. Germline CDR1 LNHDA, CDR2 SQIVND (reference sequence). The CDR3 totals 14 residues. Clones were read by immunoSEQ multiplex PCR, and TCRdb kept only the in-frame ones, dropping some. The sample has tens of thousands of clones, around 90% seen once. This chain links TRBV19 with TRBJ1-1; 9 bases are shared with TRBD1. The TCR comes from a man aged 35-49 years with colorectal cancer. What was sequenced was PBMCs. CDR3 region: CASSITGGVTEAFF. The CDR3, as DNA: TGTGCCAGTAGTATTACAGGGGGCGTCACTGAAGCTTTCTTT.